This T cell receptor beta chain originates from a study of early T cells in non-severe SARS-CoV-2 infection. Germline CDR1 and CDR2: LNHDA and SQIVND (reference sequence). The CDR3 is 16 amino acids. With V trimmed by 5 bases and J by 4 bases, 8 bases remained unmatched. In TCRdb, the 5' RACE reads were re-called with MiXCR into one record per CDR3 protein. The sample lists about 48,000 distinct CDR3 sequences, approximately 13% seen once, with 10% in the top ten. This TCR came from an adult who was a healthcare worker with PCR-confirmed SARS-CoV-2 infection or an uninfected control (not recorded which). The specimen was whole blood. The V and J genes are TRBV19 and TRBJ2-2, with 9 positions matching TRBD1. The CDR3: CASSPGQGSGTGELFF. In DNA form, the CDR3 reads TGTGCCAGTAGTCCGGGACAGGGATCGGGCACCGGGGAGCTGTTTTTT. Variable domain in full (rest from reference TRBV19 and TRBJ2-2): DGGITQSPKYLFRKEGQNVTLSCEQNLNHDAMYWYRQDPGQGLRLIYYSQIVNDFQKGDIAEGYSVSREKKESFPLTVTSAQKNPTAFYLCASSPGQGSGTGELFFGEGSRLTVL.